This TCR beta chain was captured in a study of T cell changes during pregnancy in multiple sclerosis. This CDR3 spans 16 amino acids. V was shortened by 5 bases and J by 0 bases, with 14 bases between the two germline ends. CDR1 and CDR2 from the germline V gene are PRHDT and FYEKMQ (reference sequence). Some clones are missing from TCRdb's copy, which holds only in-frame ones; the method was immunoSEQ multiplex PCR. The sample contains approximately 79,000 clones, over 85% of which appear only once. The receptor's source is a female donor in good health, enrolled as a control in a pregnancy study. The starting material was peripheral blood, obtained in the second trimester of pregnancy. The chain has TRBV13 and TRBJ2-1; D perhaps matches TRBD1 (6 bases). The CDR3 DNA sequence: TGTGCCAGCAGCCATCTTACAGGGAGCTCCTACAATGAGCAGTTCTTC. This sequence encodes CASSHLTGSSYNEQFF.